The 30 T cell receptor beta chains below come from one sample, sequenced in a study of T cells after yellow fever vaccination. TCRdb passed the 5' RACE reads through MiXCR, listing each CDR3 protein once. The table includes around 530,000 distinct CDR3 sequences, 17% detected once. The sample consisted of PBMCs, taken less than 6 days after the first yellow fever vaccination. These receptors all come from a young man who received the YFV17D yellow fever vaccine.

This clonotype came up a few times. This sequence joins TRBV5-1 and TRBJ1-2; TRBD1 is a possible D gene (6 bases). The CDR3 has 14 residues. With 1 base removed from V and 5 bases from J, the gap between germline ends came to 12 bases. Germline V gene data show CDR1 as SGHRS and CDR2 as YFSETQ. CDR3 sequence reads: CASSLTRDNYGYTF. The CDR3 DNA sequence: TGCGCCAGCAGCTTGACCCGGGACAATTATGGCTACACCTTC.

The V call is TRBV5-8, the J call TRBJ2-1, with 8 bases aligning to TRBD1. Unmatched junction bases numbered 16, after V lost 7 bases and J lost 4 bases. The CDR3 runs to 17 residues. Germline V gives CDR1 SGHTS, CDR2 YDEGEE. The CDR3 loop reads CASPGIEPGQAYNEQFF. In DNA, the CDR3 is TGTGCCAGCCCCGGGATAGAACCGGGACAGGCATACAATGAGCAGTTCTTC.

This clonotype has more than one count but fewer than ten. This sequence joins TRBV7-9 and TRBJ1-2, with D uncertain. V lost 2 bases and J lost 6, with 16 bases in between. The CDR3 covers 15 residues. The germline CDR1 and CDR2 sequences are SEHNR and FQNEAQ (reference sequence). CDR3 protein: CASSLRTASWHGYTF. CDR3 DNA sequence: TGTGCCAGCAGCTTAAGGACCGCCAGCTGGCATGGCTACACCTTC.

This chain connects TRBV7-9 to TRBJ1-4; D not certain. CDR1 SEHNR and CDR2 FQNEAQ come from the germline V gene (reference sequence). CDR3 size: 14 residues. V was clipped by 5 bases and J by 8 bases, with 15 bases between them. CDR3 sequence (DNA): TGTGCCAGCAGCCCCGGGCAAGTCTTGGAAAAACTGTTTTTT. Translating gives CASSPGQVLEKLFF. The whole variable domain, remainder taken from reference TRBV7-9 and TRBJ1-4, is DTGVSQNPRHKITKRGQNVTFRCDPISEHNRLYWYRQTLGQGPEFLTYFQNEAQLEKSRLLSDRFSAERPKGSFSTLEIQRTEQGDSAMYLCASSPGQVLEKLFFGSGTQLSVL.

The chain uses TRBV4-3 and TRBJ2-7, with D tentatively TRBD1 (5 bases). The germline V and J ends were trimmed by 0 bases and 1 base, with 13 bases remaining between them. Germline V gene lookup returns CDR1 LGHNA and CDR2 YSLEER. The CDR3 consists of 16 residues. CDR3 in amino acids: CASSQDRQGPSYEQYF. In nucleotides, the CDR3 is TGCGCCAGCAGCCAAGATCGGCAGGGTCCATCCTACGAGCAGTACTTC.

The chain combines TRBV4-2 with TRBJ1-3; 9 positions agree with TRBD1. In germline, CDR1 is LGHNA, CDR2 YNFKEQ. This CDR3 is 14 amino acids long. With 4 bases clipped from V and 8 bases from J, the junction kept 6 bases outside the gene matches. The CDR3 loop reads CASSLSDRGHTIYF. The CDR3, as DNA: TGTGCCAGCAGCCTTTCGGACAGGGGACACACCATATATTTT.

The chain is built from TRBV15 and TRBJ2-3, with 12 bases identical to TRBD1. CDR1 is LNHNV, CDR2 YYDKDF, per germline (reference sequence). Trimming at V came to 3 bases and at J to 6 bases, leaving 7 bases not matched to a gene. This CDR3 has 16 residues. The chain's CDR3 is CATSRAGTGGEDTQYF. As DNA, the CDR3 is TGTGCCACCAGCAGGGCCGGGACAGGGGGCGAGGATACGCAGTATTTT. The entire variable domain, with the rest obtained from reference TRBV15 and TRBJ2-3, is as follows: DAMVIQNPRYQVTQFGKPVTLSCSQTLNHNVMYWYQQKSSQAPKLLFHYYDKDFNNEADTPDNFQSRRPNTSFCFLDIRSPGLGDTAMYLCATSRAGTGGEDTQYFGPGTRLTVL.

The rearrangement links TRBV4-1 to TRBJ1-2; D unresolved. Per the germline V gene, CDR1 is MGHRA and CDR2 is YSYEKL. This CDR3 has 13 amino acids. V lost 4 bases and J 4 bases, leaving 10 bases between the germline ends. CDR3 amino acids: CASSLRGTYGYTF. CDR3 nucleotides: TGCGCCAGCAGCCTGCGGGGAACCTATGGCTACACCTTC.

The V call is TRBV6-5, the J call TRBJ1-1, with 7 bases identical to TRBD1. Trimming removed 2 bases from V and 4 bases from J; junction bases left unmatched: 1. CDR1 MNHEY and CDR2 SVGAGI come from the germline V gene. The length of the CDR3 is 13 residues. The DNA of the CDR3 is TGTGCCAGCAGTTACCGGGACAGCACTGAAGCTTTCTTT. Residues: CASSYRDSTEAFF.

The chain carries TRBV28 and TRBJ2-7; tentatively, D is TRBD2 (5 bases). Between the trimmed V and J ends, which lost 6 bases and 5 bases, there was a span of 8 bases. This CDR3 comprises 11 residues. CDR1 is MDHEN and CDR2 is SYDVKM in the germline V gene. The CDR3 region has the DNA TGTGCCAGCAGATGGGAGCACGAGCAGTACGTC. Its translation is CASRWEHEQYV.

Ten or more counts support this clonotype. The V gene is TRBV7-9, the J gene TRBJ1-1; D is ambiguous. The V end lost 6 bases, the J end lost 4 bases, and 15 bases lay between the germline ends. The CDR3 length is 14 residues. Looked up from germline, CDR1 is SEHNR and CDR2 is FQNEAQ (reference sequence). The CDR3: CASSVDTLGTEAFF. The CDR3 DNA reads TGTGCCAGCAGTGTAGATACTTTGGGCACTGAAGCTTTCTTT.

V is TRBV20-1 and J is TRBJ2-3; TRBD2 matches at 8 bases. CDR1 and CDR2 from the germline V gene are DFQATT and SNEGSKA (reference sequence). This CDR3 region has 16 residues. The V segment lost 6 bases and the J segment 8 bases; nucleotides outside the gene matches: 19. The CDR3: CSATRPSSGFIGTQYF. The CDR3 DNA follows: TGCAGTGCCACGAGGCCGTCTAGCGGGTTCATAGGTACGCAGTATTTT.

The CDR3 reads CASSSGGVSTDTQYF. DNA for the CDR3: TGTGCCAGCAGCTCCGGTGGGGTTAGCACAGATACGCAGTATTTT. The chain couples TRBV7-3 to TRBJ2-3; D is unclear. The CDR3 loop spans 15 amino acids. Germline values: CDR1 SGHTA, CDR2 FQGTGA. The ends were cut back, 4 bases at V and 0 bases at J, with 11 bases in the middle.

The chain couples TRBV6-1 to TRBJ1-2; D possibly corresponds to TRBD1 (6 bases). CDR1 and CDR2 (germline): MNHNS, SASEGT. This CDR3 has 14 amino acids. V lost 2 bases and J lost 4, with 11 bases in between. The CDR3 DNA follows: TGTGCCAGCAGTGAACAAACAGGGTCCTATGGCTACACCTTC. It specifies CASSEQTGSYGYTF.

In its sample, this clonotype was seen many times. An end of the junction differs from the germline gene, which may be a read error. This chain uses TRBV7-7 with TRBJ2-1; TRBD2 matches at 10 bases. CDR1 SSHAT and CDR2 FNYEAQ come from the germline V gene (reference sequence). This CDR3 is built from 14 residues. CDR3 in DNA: TGTGCTAGCAGCTCGTCTAGCGGGGGTAATGAGCAGTTCTTC. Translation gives CASSSSSGGNEQFF.

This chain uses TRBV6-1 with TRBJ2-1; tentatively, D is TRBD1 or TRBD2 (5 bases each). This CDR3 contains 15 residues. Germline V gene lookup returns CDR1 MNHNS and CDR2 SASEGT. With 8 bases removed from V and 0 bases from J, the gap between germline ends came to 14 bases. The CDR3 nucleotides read TGTGCCAGCCTGGGACCGGGGAGCTCCTACAATGAGCAGTTCTTC. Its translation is CASLGPGSSYNEQFF.

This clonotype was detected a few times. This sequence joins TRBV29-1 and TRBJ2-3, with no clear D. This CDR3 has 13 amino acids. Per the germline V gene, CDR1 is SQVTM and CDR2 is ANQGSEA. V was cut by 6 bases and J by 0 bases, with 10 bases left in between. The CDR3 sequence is CSVPLTSTDTQYF. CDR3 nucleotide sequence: TGCAGCGTCCCCTTGACTAGCACAGATACGCAGTATTTT.

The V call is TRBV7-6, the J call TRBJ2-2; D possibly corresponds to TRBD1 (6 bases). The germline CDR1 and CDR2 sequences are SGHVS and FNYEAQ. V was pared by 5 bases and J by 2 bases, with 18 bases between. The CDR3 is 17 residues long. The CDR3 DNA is TGTGCCAGCAGCCTCAGGCCCCGACAGGCCAACACCGGGGAGCTGTTTTTT. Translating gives CASSLRPRQANTGELFF.

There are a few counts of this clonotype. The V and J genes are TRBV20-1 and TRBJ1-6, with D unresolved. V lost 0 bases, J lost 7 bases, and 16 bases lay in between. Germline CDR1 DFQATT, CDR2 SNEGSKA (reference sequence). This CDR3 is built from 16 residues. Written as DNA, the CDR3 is TGCAGTGCTAGAGAGACGGTGGTGGGTAGCAATTCACCCCTCCACTTT. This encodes CSARETVVGSNSPLHF.

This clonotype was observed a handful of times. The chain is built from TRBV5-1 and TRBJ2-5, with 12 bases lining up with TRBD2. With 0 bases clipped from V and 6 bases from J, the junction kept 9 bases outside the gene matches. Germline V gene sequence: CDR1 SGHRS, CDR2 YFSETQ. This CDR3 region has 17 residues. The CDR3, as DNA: TGCGCCAGCAGCTTGGATCCTAGCGGGGGGGATATTAAGACCCAGTACTTC. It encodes CASSLDPSGGDIKTQYF.

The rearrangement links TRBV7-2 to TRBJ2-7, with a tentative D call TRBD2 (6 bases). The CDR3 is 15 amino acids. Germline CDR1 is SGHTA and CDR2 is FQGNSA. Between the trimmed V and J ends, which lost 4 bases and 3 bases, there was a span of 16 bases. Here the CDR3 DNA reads TGTGCCAGCAGCTCACAGGTCGGGGGTGTCTACGAGCAGTACGTC. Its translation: CASSSQVGGVYEQYV.

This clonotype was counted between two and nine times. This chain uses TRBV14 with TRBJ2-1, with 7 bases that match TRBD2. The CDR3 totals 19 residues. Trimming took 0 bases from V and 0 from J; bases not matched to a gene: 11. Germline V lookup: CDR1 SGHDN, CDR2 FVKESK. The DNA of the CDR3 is TGTGCCAGCAGCCAAGATACTCCGACTAGCTTCAGCTCCTACAATGAGCAGTTCTTC. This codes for CASSQDTPTSFSSYNEQFF. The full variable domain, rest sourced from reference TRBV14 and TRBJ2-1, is EAGVTQFPSHSVIEKGQTVTLRCDPISGHDNLYWYRRVMGKEIKFLLHFVKESKQDESGMPNNRFLAERTGGTYSTLKVQPAELEDSGVYFCASSQDTPTSFSSYNEQFFGPGTRLTVL.

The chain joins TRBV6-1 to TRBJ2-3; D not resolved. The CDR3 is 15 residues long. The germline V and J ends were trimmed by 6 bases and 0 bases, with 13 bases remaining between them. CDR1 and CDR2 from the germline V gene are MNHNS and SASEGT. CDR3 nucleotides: TGTGCCAGCAGCCGGGCATACGGTAGCACAGATACGCAGTATTTT. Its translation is CASSRAYGSTDTQYF.

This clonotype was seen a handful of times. CDR3 amino acids: CASWPGSGELFF. The DNA for the CDR3 is TGTGCCAGCTGGCCAGGGTCCGGGGAGCTGTTTTTT. The V call is TRBV7-6, the J call TRBJ2-2, with D possibly matching TRBD1 (5 bases). This CDR3 region has 12 residues. Germline values: CDR1 SGHVS, CDR2 FNYEAQ. V was pared by 8 bases and J by 6 bases, with 10 bases between.

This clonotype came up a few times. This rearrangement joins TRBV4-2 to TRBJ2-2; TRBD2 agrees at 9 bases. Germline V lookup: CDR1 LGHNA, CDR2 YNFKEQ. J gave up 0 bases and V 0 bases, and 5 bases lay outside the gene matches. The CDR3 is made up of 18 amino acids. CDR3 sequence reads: CASSQDPPSGTNTGELFF. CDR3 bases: TGTGCCAGCAGCCAAGACCCCCCTAGCGGGACGAACACCGGGGAGCTGTTTTTT.

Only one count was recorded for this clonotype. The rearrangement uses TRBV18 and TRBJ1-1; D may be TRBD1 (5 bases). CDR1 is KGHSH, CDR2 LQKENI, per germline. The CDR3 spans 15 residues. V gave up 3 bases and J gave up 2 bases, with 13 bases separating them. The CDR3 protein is CASSPVRGGNTEAFF. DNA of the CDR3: TGTGCCAGCTCACCCGTTCGCGGGGGTAACACTGAAGCTTTCTTT.

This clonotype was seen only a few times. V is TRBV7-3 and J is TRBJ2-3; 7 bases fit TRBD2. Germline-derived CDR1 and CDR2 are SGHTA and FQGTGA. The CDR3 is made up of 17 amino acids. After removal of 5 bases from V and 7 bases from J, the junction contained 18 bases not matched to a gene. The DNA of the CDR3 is TGTGCCAGCAGCCCCCGGGGGTTGGGGGGGGTGATAAATACGCAGTATTTT. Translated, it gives CASSPRGLGGVINTQYF.

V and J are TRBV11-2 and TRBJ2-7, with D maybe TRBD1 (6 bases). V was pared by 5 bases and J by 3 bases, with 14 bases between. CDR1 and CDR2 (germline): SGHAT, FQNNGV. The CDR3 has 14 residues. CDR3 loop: CASSTLTGLYEQYF. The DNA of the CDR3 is TGTGCCAGCAGCACACTGACAGGTCTCTACGAGCAGTACTTC.

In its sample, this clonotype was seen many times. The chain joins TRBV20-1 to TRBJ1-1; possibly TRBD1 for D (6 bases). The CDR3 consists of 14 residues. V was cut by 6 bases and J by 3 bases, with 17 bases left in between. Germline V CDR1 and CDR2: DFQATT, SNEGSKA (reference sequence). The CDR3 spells CSARMGHRDTEAFF. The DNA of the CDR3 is TGCAGTGCGCGAATGGGGCACAGGGACACTGAAGCTTTCTTT.

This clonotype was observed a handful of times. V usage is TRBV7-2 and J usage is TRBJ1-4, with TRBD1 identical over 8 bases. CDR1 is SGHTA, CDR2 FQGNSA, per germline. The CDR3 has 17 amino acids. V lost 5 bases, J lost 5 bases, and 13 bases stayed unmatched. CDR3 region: CASSLSPVDRVNEKLFF. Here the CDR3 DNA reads TGTGCCAGCAGCCTATCCCCCGTGGACAGGGTAAATGAAAAACTGTTTTTT.